The rows below give T cell receptor beta chains drawn from one sample of a study of cytomegalovirus exposure and HLA in healthy donors. The protocol was immunoSEQ multiplex PCR, while the TCRdb copy is restricted to in-frame clones and leaves out a portion. The sample lists about 200,000 clones, roughly 77% occurring once. The specimen sequenced was PBMCs. Every receptor here comes from a male donor in good health and CMV-seropositive. The CDR3 runs from the conserved cysteine through the conserved F or W. D genes are given only for firm matches. Expanded clones are given a class, and other clones once, few, many or no size at all.

d_call j_call v_call clone_size cdr3_aa cdr3_nt
TRBD2 TRBJ2-7 TRBV30 - CAWRPDRGLLGTSGAYEQYF TGTGCCTGGAGGCCGGACAGGGGGCTTTTGGGGACTAGCGGGGCCTACGAGCAGTACTTC
- TRBJ2-7 TRBV13 - CASSLAPAAGDF TGTGCCAGCAGCTTAGCCCCCGCCGCAGGGGACTTC
TRBD1 TRBJ1-2 TRBV7-2 - CASSLQGQTPYGYTF TGTGCCAGCAGTCTACAGGGACAGACCCCCTATGGCTACACCTTC
- TRBJ2-7 TRBV28 - CASKAVAYEQYF TGTGCCAGCAAAGCGGTCGCCTACGAGCAGTACTTC
- TRBJ2-1 TRBV7-2 - CASSEALGGYNEQFF TGTGCCAGCAGCGAAGCCCTCGGGGGCTACAATGAGCAGTTCTTC
TRBD2 TRBJ2-3 TRBV5-1 - CASSMHSGRVTDTQYF TGCGCCAGCAGCATGCATAGCGGGAGAGTCACAGATACGCAGTATTTT
- TRBJ2-7 TRBV28 - CASSLQEVYEQYF TGTGCCAGCAGTTTGCAGGAAGTCTACGAGCAGTACTTC
- TRBJ2-3 TRBV5-1 - CASSSGGLTDTQYF TGCGCCAGCAGCTCCGGAGGGCTCACAGATACGCAGTATTTT
TRBD1 TRBJ1-2 TRBV7-8 - CASSLSVMTGKSYGYTF TGTGCCAGCAGCTTATCAGTGATGACAGGGAAGAGCTATGGCTACACCTTC
TRBD2 TRBJ2-4 TRBV4-3 - CASSQVITPGGNIQYF TGCGCCAGCAGCCAAGTTATTACACCGGGGGGAAACATTCAGTACTTC
TRBD2 TRBJ2-1 TRBV28 - CASSPPLAGGPNEQFF TGTGCCAGCAGTCCCCCCCTAGCGGGAGGCCCCAATGAGCAGTTCTTC
- TRBJ2-2 TRBV7-7 few CASSLQGGAGELFF TGTGCCAGCAGCTTACAGGGGGGCGCCGGGGAGCTGTTTTTT
- TRBJ1-5 TRBV29-1 - CSVEDRGSNQPQHF TGCAGCGTTGAGGACAGAGGAAGCAATCAGCCCCAGCATTTT
TRBD1 TRBJ1-2 TRBV7-9 - CASSSGQAFYGYTF TGTGCCAGCAGCTCCGGACAGGCCTTCTATGGCTACACCTTC
- TRBJ1-4 TRBV5-4 - CASSLDLPGDYLF TGTGCCAGCAGCTTGGATTTACCGGGGGATTATCTTTTT
- TRBJ1-1 TRBV7-2 - CASSFSRNTEAFF TGTGCCAGCAGCTTTTCCAGGAACACTGAAGCTTTCTTT
- TRBJ1-4 TRBV7-2 - CASSSAGGTFEKLFF TGTGCCAGCAGTTCAGCGGGAGGGACCTTCGAAAAACTGTTTTTT
TRBD1 TRBJ1-2 TRBV7-6 - CASSLADGSSGGGYTF TGTGCCAGCAGCTTAGCCGATGGGTCTTCAGGGGGTGGCTACACCTTC
- TRBJ1-6 TRBV27 - CASSLQGGNSPLHF TGTGCCAGCAGTTTGCAGGGAGGCAATTCACCCCTCCACTTT
- TRBJ1-1 TRBV9 - CASSVAQRGFTEAFF TGTGCCAGCAGCGTAGCTCAGCGGGGGTTCACTGAAGCTTTCTTT
TRBD2 TRBJ2-1 TRBV5-1 - CASNTGLAGGYNEQFF TGCGCCAGCAATACCGGACTAGCGGGGGGCTACAATGAGCAGTTCTTC
- TRBJ2-1 TRBV6-5 few CASRSGGTTYNEQFF TGTGCCAGCAGGTCAGGGGGGACCACCTACAATGAGCAGTTCTTC
- TRBJ1-4 TRBV7-9 - CASSLVPPNEKLFF TGTGCCAGCAGCTTAGTTCCCCCGAATGAAAAACTGTTTTTT
- TRBJ1-5 TRBV5-5 - CASSLTLYNQPQHF TGTGCCAGCAGCTTGACTCTCTACAATCAGCCCCAGCATTTT
TRBD1 TRBJ2-2 TRBV7-3 few CASSQGQPGGELFF TGTGCCAGCAGCCAGGGACAGCCGGGGGGGGAGCTGTTTTTT
- TRBJ2-5 TRBV7-7 - CASSLADSSETQYF TGTGCCAGCAGCTTAGCCGACAGCTCGGAGACCCAGTACTTC
TRBD2 TRBJ2-3 TRBV5-4 - CASSSGTSPDTQYF TGTGCCAGCAGTTCCGGGACTAGCCCAGATACGCAGTATTTT
TRBD1 TRBJ1-3 TRBV29-1 - CSAKAGTAGNTIYF TGCAGCGCTAAAGCCGGGACAGCTGGAAACACCATATATTTT
- TRBJ2-7 TRBV5-1 - CASSLREQGPYEQYF TGCGCCAGCAGCTTGCGTGAACAGGGACCCTACGAGCAGTACTTC
- TRBJ1-1 TRBV9 few CASSAGQGPTEAFF TGTGCCAGCAGCGCTGGCCAGGGCCCCACTGAAGCTTTCTTT
- TRBJ2-5 TRBV19 - CASSSFWRGTAKTQYF TGTGCCAGTAGTAGTTTTTGGAGGGGGACAGCGAAGACCCAGTACTTC
- TRBJ2-1 TRBV4-2 once CASSQDLLGANEQFF TGTGCCAGCAGCCAAGATTTGCTAGGTGCCAATGAGCAGTTCTTC
TRBD1 TRBJ2-5 TRBV29-1 - CSVRTHGQGSKTQYF TGCAGCGTCAGGACCCACGGACAGGGGTCTAAGACCCAGTACTTC